Following are 20 T cell receptor beta chains from one sample sequenced in a study of vaccination effects on CD4 cells after COVID-19. These receptors lack a known antigen. Antigen-specific CD4+ T cells were expanded with viral peptide pools in the ViraFEST assay before sequencing. Having been cultured for around nine days, the cells underwent CD4+ T cell isolation. By PCR, the person was confirmed to have had SARS-CoV-2 infection between March and December 2020. The protocol was immunoSEQ multiplex PCR, while the TCRdb copy is restricted to in-frame clones and leaves out a portion. The sample yields 60,000 to 75,000 clones, around 72% seen once. Sequencing was performed on CD4+ T cells from PBMCs cultured with HIV peptides, taken before COVID-19 vaccination. Stated subset: HIV-1 Nef peptide pool negative control/reference culture. The receptors come from a human donor who had a prior SARS-CoV-2 infection.

This chain links TRBV6-6 with TRBJ1-4, with 7 positions matching TRBD1. After removal of 2 bases from V and 8 bases from J, the junction contained 5 bases not matched to a gene. This CDR3 contains 14 residues. Germline V gene data show CDR1 as MNHNY and CDR2 as SVGAGI (reference sequence). The CDR3 loop is CASSYGQVGEKLFF. The CDR3 DNA reads as TGTGCCAGCAGTTACGGACAGGTTGGCGAAAAACTGTTTTTT.

The CDR3 nucleotides read TGTGCCAGCAGCTTGGGTACAGCCACTATGAACACTGAAGCTTTCTTT. It yields the protein CASSLGTATMNTEAFF. The chain is built from TRBV5-4 and TRBJ1-1; D is ambiguous. Germline V gene sequence: CDR1 SGHNT, CDR2 YYREEE (reference sequence). The CDR3 length is 16 residues. V was trimmed by 0 bases and J by 0 bases, leaving 12 bases between them.

The V call is TRBV6-5, the J call TRBJ2-7, with D possibly being TRBD2 (6 bases). V lost 11 bases and J 2 bases, leaving 10 bases between the germline ends. Germline CDR1 MNHEY, CDR2 SVGAGI. The CDR3 consists of 11 residues. Here the CDR3 reads CAGGTAYEQYF. CDR3 in DNA: TGTGCCGGAGGGACCGCCTACGAGCAGTACTTC.

This clone has a single count. The DNA for the CDR3 is TGTGCCAGCAGACCCTATGAGGGATGGTATGGCTACACCTTC. This gives the protein CASRPYEGWYGYTF. V is TRBV27 and J is TRBJ1-2; D is unresolved. CDR3 size: 14 residues. Germline V CDR1 and CDR2: MNHEY, SMNVEV (reference sequence). Between the trimmed V and J ends, which lost 6 bases and 5 bases, there was a span of 16 bases.

V and J are TRBV4-3 and TRBJ2-4; D is unresolved. The ends were cut back, 0 bases at V and 6 bases at J, with 9 bases in the middle. This CDR3 is 14 amino acids long. The V gene's germline CDR1 is LGHNA and CDR2 YSLEER. The CDR3 DNA sequence: TGCGCCAGCAGCCAAGATCCCGGCCCAAACATTCAGTACTTC. Its translation is CASSQDPGPNIQYF.

V and J are TRBV2 and TRBJ1-2; D gene unclear. CDR3 length: 13 residues. V lost 1 base and J lost 0, with 3 bases in between. Germline CDR1 is SNHLY and CDR2 is FYNNEI. The DNA for the CDR3 is TGTGCCAGCAGTGAAGGGGCTAACTATGGCTACACCTTC. It encodes CASSEGANYGYTF.

This clone was seen a single time. The J gene is TRBJ1-1, the V gene TRBV10-3, with TRBD1 as a possible D gene (6 bases). Between the trimmed V and J ends, which lost 0 bases and 0 bases, there was a span of 14 bases. The CDR3 spans 17 residues. Per the germline V gene, CDR1 is ENHRY and CDR2 is SYGVKD. The CDR3 sequence: CAISESHTGNMNTEAFF. CDR3 DNA sequence: TGTGCCATCAGTGAGTCCCACACAGGGAACATGAACACTGAAGCTTTCTTT.

The chain is built from TRBV10-2 and TRBJ2-7, with 7 positions matching TRBD1. The CDR3 has 15 amino acids. With 3 bases clipped from V and 0 bases from J, the junction kept 5 bases outside the gene matches. Germline V CDR1 and CDR2: WSHSY, SAAADI. The CDR3 region is CASSEGQADSYEQYF. CDR3 DNA sequence: TGCGCCAGCAGTGAAGGACAGGCGGACTCCTACGAGCAGTACTTC.

J is TRBJ2-1 and V is TRBV11-3; TRBD2 agrees at 13 bases. Unmatched junction bases numbered 8, after V lost 4 bases and J lost 2 bases. The CDR3 has 18 amino acids. In germline, CDR1 is SGHNT, CDR2 YENEEA. The CDR3 reads CASSWGLAGMGTYNEQFF. CDR3 nucleotide sequence: TGTGCCAGCAGCTGGGGACTAGCGGGAATGGGGACCTACAATGAGCAGTTCTTC. Based on the CDR3 plus reference TRBV11-3 and TRBJ2-1, the full variable domain is EAGVVQSPRYKIIEKKQPVAFWCNPISGHNTLYWYLQNLGQGPELLIRYENEEAVDDSQLPKDRFSAERLKGVDSTLKIQPAELGDSAVYLCASSWGLAGMGTYNEQFFGPGTRLTVL.

This chain connects TRBV18 to TRBJ1-6; D possibly corresponds to TRBD1 (5 bases). Germline V CDR1 and CDR2: KGHSH, LQKENI. Trimming stripped 6 bases from V and 11 bases from J, with 20 bases between. The CDR3 has 15 residues. The CDR3 nucleotides are TGTGCCAGCTCCCCCGGGGGTAGTCCCGTGGCACCCCTCCACTTT. It is translated as CASSPGGSPVAPLHF. Based on the CDR3 plus reference TRBV18 and TRBJ1-6, the full variable domain is NAGVMQNPRHLVRRRGQEARLRCSPMKGHSHVYWYRQLPEEGLKFMVYLQKENIIDESGMPKERFSAEFPKEGPSILRIQQVVRGDSAAYFCASSPGGSPVAPLHFGNGTRLTVT.

The chain employs TRBV3-1 (or the pseudogene TRBV3-2) and TRBJ2-1, with 12 bases aligning to TRBD2. Trimming at V came to 6 bases and at J to 10 bases, leaving 10 bases not matched to a gene. There are 15 residues in the CDR3. CDR1 is LGHDT, CDR2 YNNKEL, per germline (reference sequence). The CDR3 region is CASRKTSGSVVEQFF. The CDR3 DNA is TGTGCCAGCAGGAAGACTAGCGGGAGTGTTGTGGAGCAGTTCTTC.

The gene calls are TRBV11-3 and TRBJ2-1, with 10 bases lining up with TRBD1. Germline values: CDR1 SGHNT, CDR2 YENEEA. The trim removed 2 bases at V and 14 bases at J, leaving 6 bases unmatched. The CDR3 spans 13 residues. The CDR3 spells CASSLTPGTGEFF. DNA for the CDR3: TGTGCCAGCAGCTTAACCCCCGGGACAGGGGAGTTCTTC.

J is TRBJ1-2 and V is TRBV2, with 8 bases aligning to TRBD1. J gave up 6 bases and V 6 bases, and 15 bases lay outside the gene matches. Germline V gives CDR1 SNHLY, CDR2 FYNNEI. The CDR3 contains 16 residues. DNA of the CDR3: TGTGCCAGCAGGAGGGACGCCAGGGGGCGATCGGATGGCTACACCTTC. Its protein product is CASRRDARGRSDGYTF.

The V call is TRBV7-2, the J call TRBJ2-3; D is unresolved. Germline V lookup: CDR1 SGHTA, CDR2 FQGNSA. The CDR3 has 12 amino acids. The V gene lost 4 bases and the J gene lost 7 bases, with 9 bases spanning the gap. The CDR3 DNA follows: TGTGCCAGCAGCTGGTCATGGAATACGCAGTATTTT. Residues: CASSWSWNTQYF.

This clone was detected a few times. The chain combines TRBV5-1 with TRBJ2-1; D not resolved. CDR3 length equals 15 residues. Per germline, CDR1 SGHRS and CDR2 YFSETQ. The germline V and J ends were trimmed by 1 base and 0 bases, with 8 bases remaining between them. This CDR3 reads CASSLSTTSYNEQFF. The CDR3 bases are TGCGCCAGCAGCTTGAGTACTACCTCCTACAATGAGCAGTTCTTC.

In this sample, this clone turned up a few times. This sequence joins TRBV18 and TRBJ1-5, with D possibly being TRBD1 (5 bases). Germline assignment: CDR1 KGHSH and CDR2 LQKENI. V dropped 4 bases and J dropped 0 bases, with 13 bases sitting between them. This CDR3 spans 16 amino acids. Written as DNA, the CDR3 is TGTGCCAGCTCACGACGGACAAAGGATAGCAATCAGCCCCAGCATTTT. Amino acids: CASSRRTKDSNQPQHF.

This chain links TRBV6-5 with TRBJ2-7; either TRBD1 or TRBD2 may supply D (6 bases each). V gave up 0 bases and J gave up 6 bases, with 12 bases separating them. From germline, CDR1 is MNHEY and CDR2 SVGAGI. The CDR3 consists of 14 residues. The CDR3 region has the DNA TGTGCCAGCAGTTACTCGTTCGGGGGCTTCGAGCAGTACTTC. It is translated as CASSYSFGGFEQYF.

The V and J genes are TRBV6-1 and TRBJ2-5; weak D call: TRBD2 (6 bases). Germline assignment: CDR1 MNHNS and CDR2 SASEGT. V dropped 4 bases and J dropped 4 bases, with 22 bases sitting between them. This CDR3 is 17 amino acids long. In DNA, the CDR3 is TGTGCCAGCAGTGCGAAACCGGGACTCAAAAGCGGAGAGACCCAGTACTTC. This sequence encodes CASSAKPGLKSGETQYF.

The chain joins TRBV2 to TRBJ2-6; D unresolved. This CDR3 has 15 amino acids. The germline V and J ends were trimmed by 5 bases and 2 bases, with 10 bases remaining between them. Looked up from germline, CDR1 is SNHLY and CDR2 is FYNNEI. In DNA, the CDR3 is TGTGCCAGCAGTAGACCCCCTACTGGGGCCAACGTCCTGACTTTC. This sequence encodes CASSRPPTGANVLTF.

This clone was detected a few times. The chain carries TRBV30 and TRBJ1-1; D is unclear. The CDR3 consists of 13 residues. The V gene lost 3 bases and the J gene lost 3 bases, with 11 bases spanning the gap. Per germline, CDR1 GTSNPN and CDR2 SVGIG (reference sequence). The CDR3 reads CAWRGITDTEAFF. CDR3 sequence (DNA): TGTGCCTGGAGGGGTATCACAGACACTGAAGCTTTCTTT.